This T cell receptor (beta chain) appears in the sequencing data of a study of CD8 T cells in Susac syndrome. cDNA came from around 0.54 to 1 ug RNA primed by random hexamers. Amplification of TCR beta CDR3 was carried out by immunoSEQ multiplex PCR, which covered 54 Vbeta and 13 Jbeta segments. TCRdb fed the immunoSEQ multiplex PCR reads into MiXCR, producing one record per CDR3 protein. The sample includes some 300,000 distinct CDR3 sequences, about 82% of them seen just once. The junction had 10 bases not matched to a gene; V was cut back by 1 base and J by 6 bases. The CDR3 loop spans 17 amino acids. CDR1 is PRHDT and CDR2 is FYEKMQ in the germline V gene (reference sequence). CD8+ and CD4+ blood T cells underwent TCR beta sequencing. Treatment-naive patients with stable or active relapsing-remitting disease were the multiple sclerosis controls.

V and J are TRBV13 and TRBJ2-2, with 8 bases fitting TRBD1. Sequenced sample: CD8+ T cells from PBMCs. The sequence was collected from a human donor with multiple sclerosis. CDR3 in DNA: TGTGCCAGCAGCTTAGTATCGCGGACAGGGTCGGCCGGGGAGCTGTTTTTT. This encodes CASSLVSRTGSAGELFF.